This T cell receptor (beta chain) was captured by sequencing in a study of cytomegalovirus exposure and HLA in healthy donors. As concerns this clone: Its antigen is as yet unknown.

The protocol was immunoSEQ multiplex PCR, while the TCRdb copy is restricted to in-frame clones and leaves out a portion. The table records approximately 260,000 clones, approximately 84% of them present only once. Study-wide points: The authors enumerated over 150 TCR beta chains as linked to cytomegalovirus.

Looked up from germline, CDR1 is SGHNT and CDR2 is YYREEE (reference sequence). The CDR3 runs to 16 residues. V was cut by 6 bases and J by 2 bases, with 19 bases left in between. The TCR comes from a woman between 25 and 40 years old in good health and CMV-seropositive. The sequenced sample was PBMCs. J is TRBJ2-3 and V is TRBV5-4; D is possibly TRBD1 (6 bases). CDR3 loop: CASNARGPGATDTQYF. The CDR3, as DNA: TGTGCCAGCAACGCCAGGGGCCCCGGGGCCACAGATACGCAGTATTTT.